The rows below give T cell receptor beta chains drawn from one sample of a study of cytomegalovirus exposure and HLA in healthy donors. Libraries were prepared by immunoSEQ multiplex PCR; TCRdb keeps only in-frame clonotypes and omits some of them. This sample carries approximately 72,000 clones, around 80% of them seen once, and the ten largest clones take 1.5% to 2%. The sample taken for sequencing was PBMCs. All receptors come from a man between 18 and 35 years old in good health and CMV-seronegative. The CDR3 runs from the conserved cysteine through the conserved F or W. Each record gives: D gene, clone size, V gene, J gene, CDR3 length, CDR3 protein, CDR3 DNA. The D gene is left open where the match is weak. Clone size is given for some rows only: seen once, a few or many times, or a class if the clone is expanded.

d_gene: .; abundance: .; v_gene: TRBV2; j_gene: TRBJ1-5; len: 16; CDR3aa: CASSEDRGAGNQPQHF; CDR3nt: TGTGCCAGCAGTGAAGATAGGGGCGCGGGCAATCAGCCCCAGCATTTT
d_gene: .; abundance: once; v_gene: TRBV30; j_gene: TRBJ2-7; len: 13; CDR3aa: CAWSAGVDYEQYF; CDR3nt: TGTGCCTGGAGTGCAGGGGTCGACTACGAGCAGTACTTC
d_gene: .; abundance: .; v_gene: TRBV5-4; j_gene: TRBJ2-3; len: 15; CDR3aa: CASSRGGLNTDTQYF; CDR3nt: TGTGCCAGCAGCCGGGGTGGACTCAACACAGATACGCAGTATTTT
d_gene: .; abundance: few; v_gene: TRBV30; j_gene: TRBJ1-6; len: 14; CDR3aa: CAWSVDIFNSPLHF; CDR3nt: TGTGCCTGGAGTGTAGACATCTTCAATTCACCCCTCCACTTT
d_gene: .; abundance: .; v_gene: TRBV6-5; j_gene: TRBJ1-2; len: 14; CDR3aa: CASSLQGLGYGYTF; CDR3nt: TGTGCCAGCAGTTTACAGGGTCTTGGCTATGGCTACACCTTC
d_gene: TRBD1; abundance: .; v_gene: TRBV15; j_gene: TRBJ1-2; len: 16; CDR3aa: CATSSSTGGGSSGYTF; CDR3nt: TGTGCCACCAGCAGCTCGACAGGGGGCGGATCATCCGGCTACACCTTC
d_gene: .; abundance: .; v_gene: TRBV6-1; j_gene: TRBJ1-2; len: 14; CDR3aa: CASRGQGFNYGYTF; CDR3nt: TGTGCCAGCAGGGGCCAGGGCTTTAACTATGGCTACACCTTC
d_gene: .; abundance: .; v_gene: TRBV7-6; j_gene: TRBJ2-5; len: 12; CDR3aa: CASSLSLETQYF; CDR3nt: TGTGCCAGCAGCTTAAGCCTGGAGACCCAGTACTTC
d_gene: TRBD1; abundance: .; v_gene: TRBV7-2; j_gene: TRBJ1-2; len: 16; CDR3aa: CASSLRLGETGGGYTF; CDR3nt: TGTGCCAGCAGCTTACGTCTTGGAGAGACAGGGGGTGGCTACACCTTC
d_gene: TRBD1; abundance: .; v_gene: TRBV29-1; j_gene: TRBJ2-2; len: 14; CDR3aa: CSVGQGPNTGELFF; CDR3nt: TGCAGCGTAGGACAGGGACCGAACACCGGGGAGCTGTTTTTT
d_gene: .; abundance: .; v_gene: TRBV5-1; j_gene: TRBJ2-2; len: 15; CDR3aa: CASSLRLELTGELFF; CDR3nt: TGCGCCAGCAGCTTAAGACTAGAACTCACCGGGGAGCTGTTTTTT
d_gene: .; abundance: .; v_gene: TRBV7-9; j_gene: TRBJ2-7; len: 16; CDR3aa: CASSPTGTFSYHEQYF; CDR3nt: TGTGCCAGCAGCCCCACAGGGACCTTTTCCTACCACGAGCAGTACTTC
d_gene: TRBD1; abundance: once; v_gene: TRBV6-5; j_gene: TRBJ1-1; len: 15; CDR3aa: CASSSPQGGNTEAFF; CDR3nt: TGTGCCAGCAGTTCCCCCCAGGGGGGGAACACTGAAGCTTTCTTT
d_gene: .; abundance: .; v_gene: TRBV29-1; j_gene: TRBJ2-1; len: 15; CDR3aa: CSVEIPTSSYNEQFF; CDR3nt: TGCAGCGTTGAAATACCTACTAGCTCCTACAATGAGCAGTTCTTC
d_gene: .; abundance: .; v_gene: TRBV6-5; j_gene: TRBJ1-2; len: 16; CDR3aa: CASSYSEVAANYGYTF; CDR3nt: TGTGCCAGCAGTTACTCGGAGGTAGCAGCTAACTATGGCTACACCTTC
d_gene: .; abundance: .; v_gene: TRBV27; j_gene: TRBJ2-1; len: 15; CDR3aa: CASSRDLGSYNEQFF; CDR3nt: TGTGCCAGCAGCAGGGACTTAGGCTCCTACAATGAGCAGTTCTTC
d_gene: .; abundance: .; v_gene: TRBV5-1; j_gene: TRBJ2-7; len: 15; CDR3aa: CASSSQTQGGHEQYF; CDR3nt: TGCGCCAGCAGTAGTCAGACCCAGGGGGGACACGAGCAGTACTTC
d_gene: .; abundance: .; v_gene: TRBV7-9; j_gene: TRBJ1-1; len: 12; CDR3aa: CASSRSNTEAFF; CDR3nt: TGTGCCAGCAGCCGGTCTAACACTGAAGCTTTCTTT
d_gene: .; abundance: .; v_gene: TRBV7-6; j_gene: TRBJ2-2; len: 16; CDR3aa: CASSPWWRAGTGELFF; CDR3nt: TGTGCCAGCAGCCCGTGGTGGAGGGCGGGCACCGGGGAGCTGTTTTTT
d_gene: TRBD1; abundance: .; v_gene: TRBV18; j_gene: TRBJ1-4; len: 19; CDR3aa: CASSPLKGQGGIGNEKLFF; CDR3nt: TGTGCCAGCTCACCACTGAAAGGACAGGGGGGAATTGGTAATGAAAAACTGTTTTTT
d_gene: .; abundance: .; v_gene: TRBV27; j_gene: TRBJ2-7; len: 13; CDR3aa: CASRTGFTYEQYF; CDR3nt: TGTGCCAGCAGAACAGGGTTCACCTACGAGCAGTACTTC
d_gene: TRBD1; abundance: .; v_gene: TRBV7-3; j_gene: TRBJ2-7; len: 15; CDR3aa: CAGSKNRQGSGEQYF; CDR3nt: TGTGCCGGCAGTAAGAACAGACAGGGCTCCGGGGAGCAGTACTTC
d_gene: .; abundance: .; v_gene: TRBV5-8; j_gene: TRBJ1-1; len: 15; CDR3aa: CASSLVGSANTEAFF; CDR3nt: TGTGCCAGCAGCTTGGTAGGCAGCGCGAACACTGAAGCTTTCTTT
d_gene: TRBD1; abundance: few; v_gene: TRBV5-6; j_gene: TRBJ2-5; len: 15; CDR3aa: CASSGQGLLGETQYF; CDR3nt: TGTGCCAGCAGCGGACAGGGACTGTTGGGAGAGACCCAGTACTTC
d_gene: .; abundance: .; v_gene: TRBV30; j_gene: TRBJ2-3; len: 12; CDR3aa: CAWSVGVTEQYF; CDR3nt: TGTGCCTGGAGTGTAGGGGTAACCGAGCAGTATTTT
d_gene: .; abundance: .; v_gene: TRBV5-4; j_gene: TRBJ2-2; len: 15; CDR3aa: CASSFRLSSPGELFF; CDR3nt: TGTGCCAGCAGCTTCCGACTGTCCTCTCCCGGGGAGCTGTTTTTT
d_gene: .; abundance: once; v_gene: TRBV28; j_gene: TRBJ1-2; len: 12; CDR3aa: CASSLGLRSYTF; CDR3nt: TGTGCCAGCAGTTTGGGCCTCCGGAGCTACACCTTC
d_gene: .; abundance: .; v_gene: TRBV20-1; j_gene: TRBJ2-7; len: 11; CDR3aa: CSARDRQEQYF; CDR3nt: TGCAGTGCTAGAGATCGACAGGAGCAGTACTTC
d_gene: TRBD2; abundance: .; v_gene: TRBV7-6; j_gene: TRBJ2-1; len: 19; CDR3aa: CASSRSALTSGRNYNEQFF; CDR3nt: TGTGCCAGCAGCCGGAGTGCGTTGACTAGCGGGAGGAACTACAATGAGCAGTTCTTC
d_gene: TRBD2; abundance: once; v_gene: TRBV28; j_gene: TRBJ2-1; len: 15; CDR3aa: CASSLVSSGHNEQFF; CDR3nt: TGTGCCAGCAGTTTAGTTTCTAGCGGCCACAATGAGCAGTTCTTC
d_gene: .; abundance: .; v_gene: TRBV28; j_gene: TRBJ1-2; len: 14; CDR3aa: CASSLGGANYGYTF; CDR3nt: TGTGCCAGCAGCCTGGGGGGGGCTAACTATGGCTACACCTTC
d_gene: TRBD1; abundance: .; v_gene: TRBV5-1; j_gene: TRBJ1-2; len: 14; CDR3aa: CASSHSTGTYGYTF; CDR3nt: TGCGCCAGCAGCCACTCGACAGGGACCTATGGCTACACCTTC
d_gene: TRBD2; abundance: .; v_gene: TRBV28; j_gene: TRBJ2-7; len: 16; CDR3aa: CATRDSLSGSSYEQYF; CDR3nt: TGTGCTACTCGGGACAGCCTTAGCGGGAGCTCCTACGAGCAGTACTTC
d_gene: .; abundance: .; v_gene: TRBV5-7; j_gene: TRBJ1-5; len: 17; CDR3aa: CASSLARGIPFNQPQHF; CDR3nt: TGTGCCAGCAGCTTGGCAAGGGGGATCCCATTCAATCAGCCCCAGCATTTT
d_gene: .; abundance: .; v_gene: TRBV7-9; j_gene: TRBJ2-2; len: 14; CDR3aa: CASSRRQSTGELFF; CDR3nt: TGTGCCAGCAGCCGGAGACAGAGCACCGGGGAGCTGTTTTTT
d_gene: TRBD1; abundance: .; v_gene: TRBV7-8; j_gene: TRBJ1-5; len: 17; CDR3aa: CASSLAGGPLSNQPQHF; CDR3nt: TGTGCCAGCAGCTTAGCAGGGGGCCCCCTAAGCAATCAGCCCCAGCATTTT
d_gene: .; abundance: .; v_gene: TRBV30; j_gene: TRBJ1-5; len: 15; CDR3aa: CAWSVPAGWDQPQHF; CDR3nt: TGTGCCTGGAGTGTACCGGCAGGGTGGGATCAGCCCCAGCATTTT
d_gene: TRBD2; abundance: few; v_gene: TRBV19; j_gene: TRBJ2-3; len: 15; CDR3aa: CASRPLSGETDTQYF; CDR3nt: TGTGCCAGTAGGCCGTTGAGCGGGGAAACAGATACGCAGTATTTT
d_gene: TRBD1; abundance: .; v_gene: TRBV30; j_gene: TRBJ1-1; len: 14; CDR3aa: CAWIEEGASAEAFF; CDR3nt: TGTGCCTGGATAGAAGAGGGGGCTTCCGCTGAAGCTTTCTTT
d_gene: .; abundance: .; v_gene: TRBV19; j_gene: TRBJ2-7; len: 13; CDR3aa: CASSIVSRAEQYF; CDR3nt: TGTGCCAGTAGTATTGTGTCCAGGGCCGAGCAGTACTTC
d_gene: TRBD2; abundance: .; v_gene: TRBV7-2; j_gene: TRBJ2-5; len: 18; CDR3aa: CASSLVTGTSGNQETQYF; CDR3nt: TGTGCCAGCAGCTTAGTAACAGGGACTAGCGGGAACCAAGAGACCCAGTACTTC
d_gene: .; abundance: .; v_gene: TRBV6-5; j_gene: TRBJ1-2; len: 13; CDR3aa: CASSYSFDYGYTF; CDR3nt: TGTGCCAGCAGTTACTCATTCGACTATGGCTACACCTTC
d_gene: .; abundance: .; v_gene: TRBV9; j_gene: TRBJ1-4; len: 14; CDR3aa: CASSAGLSGEKLFF; CDR3nt: TGTGCCAGCAGCGCCGGACTGTCGGGTGAAAAACTGTTTTTT
d_gene: TRBD1; abundance: .; v_gene: TRBV28; j_gene: TRBJ1-5; len: 15; CDR3aa: CASSLTGTGDQPQHF; CDR3nt: TGTGCCAGCAGCTTGACCGGGACAGGGGATCAGCCCCAGCATTTT
d_gene: TRBD1; abundance: .; v_gene: TRBV27; j_gene: TRBJ1-2; len: 13; CDR3aa: CASSLGTGTGYTF; CDR3nt: TGTGCCAGCAGTTTGGGGACAGGGACGGGCTACACCTTC
d_gene: .; abundance: few; v_gene: TRBV27; j_gene: TRBJ1-1; len: 12; CDR3aa: CASSFSGTEAFF; CDR3nt: TGTGCCAGCAGTTTTTCGGGGACTGAAGCTTTCTTT
d_gene: TRBD2; abundance: few; v_gene: TRBV7-2; j_gene: TRBJ2-7; len: 14; CDR3aa: CASSNSGAAYEQYF; CDR3nt: TGTGCCAGCAGCAATAGCGGGGCGGCCTACGAGCAGTACTTC
d_gene: TRBD2; abundance: .; v_gene: TRBV28; j_gene: TRBJ2-4; len: 13; CDR3aa: CASNLAGEIIQYF; CDR3nt: TGTGCCAGCAACCTAGCGGGAGAGATCATTCAGTACTTC
d_gene: TRBD2; abundance: .; v_gene: TRBV5-1; j_gene: TRBJ2-7; len: 19; CDR3aa: CASSSLPRLAGVVSYEQYF; CDR3nt: TGCGCCAGCAGCTCCCTTCCGCGCCTAGCGGGAGTGGTCTCCTACGAGCAGTACTTC
d_gene: TRBD2; abundance: .; v_gene: TRBV6-1; j_gene: TRBJ2-2; len: 15; CDR3aa: CASSPLGGGPGELFF; CDR3nt: TGTGCCAGCAGTCCACTGGGGGGAGGGCCCGGGGAGCTGTTTTTT